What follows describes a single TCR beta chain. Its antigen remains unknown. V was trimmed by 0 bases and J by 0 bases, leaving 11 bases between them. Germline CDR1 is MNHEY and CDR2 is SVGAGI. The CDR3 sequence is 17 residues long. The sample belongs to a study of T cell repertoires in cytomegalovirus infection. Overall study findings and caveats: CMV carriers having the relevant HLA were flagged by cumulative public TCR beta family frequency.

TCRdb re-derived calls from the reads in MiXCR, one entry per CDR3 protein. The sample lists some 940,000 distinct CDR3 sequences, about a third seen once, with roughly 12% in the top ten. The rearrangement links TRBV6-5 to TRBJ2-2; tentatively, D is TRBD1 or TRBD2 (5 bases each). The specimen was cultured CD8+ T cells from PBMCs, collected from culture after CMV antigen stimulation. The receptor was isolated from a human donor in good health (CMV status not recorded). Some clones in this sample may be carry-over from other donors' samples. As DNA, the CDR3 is TGTGCCAGCAGTTACTCGCTAAGGGACGCGAACACCGGGGAGCTGTTTTTT. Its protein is CASSYSLRDANTGELFF.